This T cell receptor beta chain derives from a study of graft-versus-host responses after intestinal transplantation (dated by TCRdb to 2020 to 2022). The study in broad terms: Recipients received multivisceral, liver-intestinal, or isolated intestinal transplants. A peak of at least 4% donor T cells among recipient peripheral blood mononuclear cells was the definition used for donor T cell macrochimerism. Alloreactive clones were identified by sequencing pre-transplant mixed lymphocyte reaction products and comparing these products with unstimulated pre-transplant donor and recipient T cells. Anti-thymocyte globulin induction was given to all recipients, followed by maintenance tacrolimus and steroids for 3 to 4 years. Instead of going to the commercial service, samples from a few later patients were sequenced in-house on an Illumina MiSeq and processed with MiXCR. Graft-versus-host and host-versus-graft alloreactive T cell clones were tracked in the graft, circulation and bone marrow after intestinal transplantation using bulk TCR-beta CDR3 sequencing. The cohort enrolled approximately 24 intestinal transplant recipients, one of whom was a retransplant, and a few patients without pretransplant specimens were excluded.

For this clone: Its antigen has not been determined. No base quality information exists; no much larger clone differs at one position.

V drops 5 bases and J drops 6 bases, leaving 13 bases in between. The CDR3 holds 14 amino acids from the cysteine to the phenylalanine. This entry keeps only the CDR3 DNA: 42 bases, framed from base 1. The CDR1 and CDR2 encoded by the germline V gene are SGHNT and YENEEA. Overall results and qualifications from the work: The conclusions were limited by the relatively low number and heterogeneity of the intestinal transplant patients. High GvH to HvG T cell clonal ratios were observed in the allografts of patients with donor T cell macrochimerism. GvH clones were detected in recipient bone marrow, and some of these GvH clones were observed earlier in ileal mucosa or blood, consistent with an intestinal mucosal origin. Early after transplant, peak levels of circulating GvH clones were found to be associated with declines in HvG clones.

The sample's time point, from its label and the paper: cells obtained before transplantation from donor or recipient. CD3+CD4+ and CD3+CD8+ populations were FACS-sorted from unstimulated pre-transplant donor and recipient cells taken from spleen or lymph nodes. Library prep was done by the immunoSEQ multiplex PCR assay. For most patients, genomic DNA was isolated with the Qiagen DNeasy Blood and Tissue Kit and sent frozen to Adaptive Biotechnologies for TCR sequencing. For most patients, genomic DNA was subjected to high-throughput TCR-beta CDR3 sequencing by Adaptive Biotechnologies. The study's processing was this. TCR sequencing data were retrieved from Adaptive's ImmunoSEQ software for 18 patients, whereas three other patients were processed with MiXCR and VDJtools. CD4 versus CD8 sorting errors were corrected by removing sequences found in both subsets at a frequency ratio below 5:1. CDR3 nucleotide sequences shared between donor and recipient were removed because the origin of such sequences could not be assigned. To count as alloreactive, a clone needed at least 2-fold expansion over unstimulated cells and a minimum CFSE-low frequency of 0.002% (template counts) or 0.001% (read counts). Clones detected in sequenced pre-transplant spleen, lymph node, or MLR CFSE-low populations of the donor or recipient were defined as mappable. The cumulative frequency of alloreactive clones was calculated as a percentage of all sequences, weighted by copy number. The immuneACCESS repertoire file appears here via TCRdb, limited to in-frame rearrangements. These files lack a portion of the clones; in checked studies, under half of the deficit traces to unresolved V genes, and the cause of the others is not known. V and J calls plus clone size are reproduced from that table; the DNA served to infer D and trimming. In this sample the table shows 50,000 to 60,000 clones, 92% of which occur a single time. The ten largest clones capture approximately 2.7% of the sample.

The source of this sequence is a human donor who was the organ donor for an intestinal transplant. The chain is encoded by TRBV11-3 joined to TRBJ2-2; a weak D assignment points to TRBD1 (5 bases agree). The sample was unstimulated CD4+ T cells sorted from spleen or lymph node cells, taken before transplant. The bases read TGTGCCAGCAGCCCGATAAGGGGTTCCGGGGAGCTGTTTTTT. Translated, this gives CASSPIRGSGELFF.